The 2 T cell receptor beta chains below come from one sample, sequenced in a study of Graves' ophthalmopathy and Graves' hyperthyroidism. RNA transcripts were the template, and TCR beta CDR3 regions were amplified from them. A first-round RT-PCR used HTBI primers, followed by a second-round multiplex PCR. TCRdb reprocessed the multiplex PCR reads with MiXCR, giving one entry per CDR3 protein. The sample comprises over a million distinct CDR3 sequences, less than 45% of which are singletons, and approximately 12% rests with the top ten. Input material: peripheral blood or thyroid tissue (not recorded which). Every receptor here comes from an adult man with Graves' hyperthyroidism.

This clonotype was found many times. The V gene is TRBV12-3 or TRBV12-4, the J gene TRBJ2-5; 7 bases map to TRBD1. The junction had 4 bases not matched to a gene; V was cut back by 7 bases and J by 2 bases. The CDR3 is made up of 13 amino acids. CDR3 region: CASTVGQQETQYF. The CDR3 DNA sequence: TGTGCCAGCACCGTGGGACAGCAAGAGACCCAGTACTTC.

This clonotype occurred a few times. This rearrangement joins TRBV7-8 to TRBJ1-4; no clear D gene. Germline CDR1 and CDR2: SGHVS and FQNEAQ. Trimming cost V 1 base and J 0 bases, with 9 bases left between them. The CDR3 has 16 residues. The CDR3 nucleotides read TGTGCCAGCAGCTTAGTCGGGAGTTCAACTAATGAAAAACTGTTTTTT. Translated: CASSLVGSSTNEKLFF.